Presented here are 10 T cell receptor beta chains from one specimen sequenced in a study of blood T cell repertoires in COVID-19. The method was immunoSEQ multiplex PCR; TCRdb's version includes in-frame clones alone and lacks a portion of them. The sample holds 80,000 or so clones; approximately 80% are singletons and the top ten take about 45%. Sequencing was performed on peripheral blood. These receptors were taken from a man aged 80 or over with acute or convalescent COVID-19.

V is TRBV7-2 and J is TRBJ2-7; possibly TRBD2 for D (6 bases). Trimming cost V 1 base and J 5 bases, with 12 bases left between them. The CDR3 spans 14 residues. Germline-derived CDR1 and CDR2 are SGHTA and FQGNSA. The CDR3 loop reads CASSLDRGIHEQYF. The CDR3 nucleotides are TGTGCCAGCAGCTTAGATCGGGGGATCCACGAGCAGTACTTC.

On this clone itself: At one boundary the junction diverges from the germline segment, which might be a read error. The gene calls are TRBV2 and TRBJ1-2; 9 nucleotides agree with TRBD1. The CDR3 loop spans 16 amino acids. The germline gives CDR1 SNHLY, CDR2 FYNNEI. CDR3 amino acids: CASSELPGQGNDGYTF. The CDR3 bases are TGTGCCAGCAGTGAACTTCCGGGACAGGGTAACGATGGCTACACCTTC.

The table lists this clone with a few counts. The rearrangement joins TRBV11-2 to TRBJ1-3, with 7 nucleotides matching TRBD1. Germline loops: CDR1 SGHAT, CDR2 FQNNGV. The length of the CDR3 is 12 residues. V shed 3 bases and J 10 bases; nucleotides not matched to a gene: 3. The CDR3 is CASSLRRGTIYF. The CDR3 DNA reads TGTGCCAGCAGCTTGCGCAGGGGGACCATATATTTT. Full variable domain (rest looked up from reference TRBV11-2 and TRBJ1-3): EAGVAQSPRYKIIEKRQSVAFWCNPISGHATLYWYQQILGQGPKLLIQFQNNGVVDDSQLPKDRFSAERLKGVDSTLKIQPAKLEDSAVYLCASSLRRGTIYFGEGSWLTVV.

DNA of the CDR3: TGCGCCAGCAGCCAATTGCGCCATCAGCCCCAGCATTTT. Amino acid sequence: CASSQLRHQPQHF. The chain recombines TRBV4-3 with TRBJ1-5, with D hard to call. V lost 2 bases and J lost 5, with 7 bases in between. CDR1 LGHNA and CDR2 YSLEER come from the germline V gene. The CDR3 sequence is 13 residues long.

The chain employs TRBV3-1 (or the pseudogene TRBV3-2) and TRBJ2-2, with 8 bases identical to TRBD1. Germline CDR1 and CDR2: LGHDT and YNNKEL (reference sequence). Unmatched junction bases numbered 2, after V lost 2 bases and J lost 0 bases. CDR3 size: 16 residues. The CDR3 nucleotides are TGTGCCAGCAGCCAACAGACAGGGGCGAACACCGGGGAGCTGTTTTTT. Its translation: CASSQQTGANTGELFF.

This rearrangement joins TRBV3-1 (or the pseudogene TRBV3-2) to TRBJ2-7, with TRBD1 identical over 10 bases. The length of the CDR3 is 17 residues. The germline CDR1 and CDR2 sequences are LGHDT and YNNKEL (reference sequence). V trimming: 3 bases; J trimming: 2 bases; junction bases outside the gene matches: 10. CDR3 sequence (DNA): TGTGCCAGCAGCCATGGGACAGGGGACCCTTCTCCCTACGAGCAGTACTTC. Translation: CASSHGTGDPSPYEQYF.

This clone has a handful of counts. V gene TRBV18 combines with J gene TRBJ1-5, with 7 positions matching TRBD1. Germline assignment: CDR1 KGHSH and CDR2 LQKENI. The CDR3 is 16 residues long. V was pared by 3 bases and J by 4 bases, with 9 bases of the junction left unmatched. The DNA of the CDR3 is TGTGCCAGCTCACCCCAGGGACAGAATCGTAATCAGCCCCAGCATTTT. Amino acids: CASSPQGQNRNQPQHF. Together with reference TRBV18 and TRBJ1-5, the CDR3 gives the full variable domain: NAGVMQNPRHLVRRRGQEARLRCSPMKGHSHVYWYRQLPEEGLKFMVYLQKENIIDESGMPKERFSAEFPKEGPSILRIQQVVRGDSAAYFCASSPQGQNRNQPQHFGDGTRLSIL.

The J gene is TRBJ1-5, the V gene TRBV29-1; no clear D gene. V lost 5 bases, J lost 9 bases, and 17 bases lay in between. This CDR3 region has 13 residues. The germline gives CDR1 SQVTM, CDR2 ANQGSEA. CDR3 sequence reads: CSVSTGLGGPQHF. The CDR3, as DNA: TGCAGCGTTTCGACTGGCTTAGGAGGGCCCCAGCATTTT.

The rearrangement links TRBV4-1 to TRBJ2-1; 8 positions agree with TRBD1. Germline assignment: CDR1 MGHRA and CDR2 YSYEKL. This CDR3 is built from 15 residues. The ends lost 3 bases at V and 3 bases at J; junction bases unmatched: 4. The CDR3 region has the DNA TGCGCCAGCAGCCAGGAGGACAGGGACTACAATGAGCAGTTCTTC. Translating it yields CASSQEDRDYNEQFF.

The chain uses TRBV5-6 and TRBJ2-1; 9 bases match TRBD1. Germline V gene lookup returns CDR1 SGHDT and CDR2 YYEEEE. The CDR3 is 15 amino acids. V trimming: 5 bases; J trimming: 4 bases; junction bases outside the gene matches: 7. The DNA of the CDR3 is TGTGCCAGCAGTCCCGGGACAGGGTCATACAATGAGCAGTTCTTC. Its translation: CASSPGTGSYNEQFF.